The entry that follows covers one T cell receptor beta chain sequence. Its antigen is unknown. No much larger clone exists at a distance of one base, and base qualities are not known. Preparation of the library involved the immunoSEQ multiplex PCR assay. For the multiplex PCR, a mixture combining 60 forward primers for TCR Vbeta segments and 13 reverse primers for TCR Jbeta segments was used. A multiplex PCR assay on genomic DNA amplified the CDR3 region of rearranged TCR beta genes. On the Illumina HiSeq System, the amplified TCR beta libraries were sequenced as 87-base-pair reads. On the authors' methods: A later analysis tallied tens of millions of unique TCR beta chains across the 700 or so repertoires, and some 10 million of those chains were shared by two or more donors. Raw reads were error-corrected and collapsed into unique sequences by a nearest-neighbor algorithm in which closely related sequences were merged to remove PCR and sequencing errors. To assign V, D and J gene segments, CDR3 sequences were aligned to IMGT reference sequences. Each retained sequence needed at least a six-nucleotide match to both a V gene segment and a J gene segment. Rearrangements were called productive when the CDR3 lacked stop codons and stayed in frame with V and J; all others were non-productive. Following IMGT convention, CDR3 was defined as the stretch from the second conserved V-encoded cysteine to the conserved J-encoded phenylalanine. The earlier analysis of about 590 of the donors excluded sequences that lacked an unambiguous match to a single V gene segment. In an earlier analysis of a few hundred of the donors, V segments were called functional above 56.7% productive rearrangements and were called segregating when the between-donor standard deviation exceeded 5%. A statistical classification framework was developed to diagnose cytomegalovirus status using the catalog of TCR beta chain sequences. A later analysis assigned V and J genes by comparing TCR nucleotide sequences with IMGT/GENE-DB human TR gene sequences. In a later analysis, CDR3 sequences and most-parsimonious VDJ recombination scenarios were assigned using the TCRdist pipeline. In a later analysis, every TCR beta chain was defined by the combination of its CDR3 amino acid sequence and its V-gene family, and reads without a unique V-gene family were dropped. In a later analysis, some 600 highly shared, low-generation-probability nucleotide sequences were removed to address suspected cross-contamination and a sequencing artifact. In a later analysis, a clonal expansion index for each public chain was calculated from normalized within-repertoire ranks of inferred template counts. Generation probabilities in a later analysis came from a VDJ recombination model fitted to out-of-frame rearrangements, and those results were checked against IGoR. In a later analysis, TCR-TCR, TCR-HLA and TCR-CMV co-occurrence was scored with hypergeometric tests, and a repertoire-size bias correction was applied to TCR pairs. In a later analysis, false discovery rates were estimated by permuting HLA or CMV assignments 20 times. In a later analysis, co-occurring TCRs were grouped using DBSCAN, and TCRdist sequence similarity was added for clustering within HLA-allele-positive subsets. Co-occurrence clustering excluded repertoires with fewer than 30,000 or more than 120,000 public chains, plus five with anomalous nucleotide sharing. Imported from immuneACCESS, the table was reduced by TCRdb to in-frame sequences with V and J called. These copies leave out some clones; in studies compared against another copy, an unresolved V gene accounts for under half, and the cause of the remainder is not known. The DNA gave D and trimming, while V, J and clone size come from that table. This sample has around 200,000 clones in its table, and under 85% of those were observed once. The top ten clonotypes cover over 2.5% of the sample.

This sample is drawn from a study of cytomegalovirus exposure and HLA in healthy donors (TCRdb year 2017). In the study overall: An earlier analysis of some 500 of the donors reported 250 to 300 Gb of sequence data and 100 million to 130 million unique TCR beta sequences from about 200 million T cells. An early release that covered roughly 600 HLA-typed donors contained about 300 gigabases of sequencing data and around 80 million unique TCR sequences. An earlier analysis of around 640 of the donors used high-throughput TCR beta sequencing to judge whether each TCR beta V gene segment behaved as functional or pseudogenic. The study aimed to test whether cataloging public T cell receptors could reveal signatures of past pathogen exposure. Besides the first cohort of 500 to 700 subjects, a separate validation cohort made up of 120 different subjects was used. To predict cytomegalovirus infection status, the study combined high-throughput TCR immunosequencing, statistical association of individual TCRs with disease status, and machine learning. A later genetic analysis used genome-wide SNP genotypes for about 60% of the roughly 700 donors, treating that subset as a discovery cohort. A later analysis re-analyzed previously published TCR beta repertoires from about 600 donors and added high-resolution HLA genotyping to study TCR occurrence patterns. The T cell repertoires of 550 to 850 subjects were profiled by immunosequencing and related to cytomegalovirus serostatus. Among about 390 genotyped donors of the cohort, an average of approximately 230,000 unique TCR beta nucleotide sequences were sequenced per donor, roughly 20% of them non-productive. In the later analysis, no new phenotypic data were used to find candidate immune exposures; instead, reliance was placed on TCR beta sequences and their occurrence across donors. Donor age, sex, ethnicity and CMV serostatus were compiled alongside the repertoire data. The number of typed donors differed by locus: roughly 629-630 for A, B, C, DRB1 and DQB1; approximately 520 for DQA1; 606 for DPA1; and roughly 470 for DPB1. All discovery cohort repertoires had been generated using a single sequencing platform. Roughly 5 DR-DQ haplotypes were treated as single units for association and clustering because of strong linkage in the cohort. Both class I and class II loci were covered by HLA typing, at four-digit resolution. Of the 300 to 500 genotyped donors, less than 85% were placed in the genetic ancestry cluster associated with self-reported Caucasian donors.

Study-level results and caveats: In a later analysis, the rate of TCR association differed among HLA loci, with DRB1 alleles having the most associated TCRs and HLA-C alleles having the fewest. A later analysis reported that several top co-occurrence clusters appeared linked to parvovirus B19, influenza, CMV and Epstein-Barr virus. Across donors, most TCR sequences were observed very rarely, whereas some public TCRs were present in many individuals. Because counts were too low, roughly 16 rarely observed V segments, including chromosome 9 orphons, were excluded from the earlier analysis of 587 of the donors. The authors suggested that the approach could potentially be extended to other disease states and immunological phenotypes. The classifier was reported to diagnose cytomegalovirus status with high specificity and sensitivity in both the original cohort and the validation cohort. Immune exposure information for the cohort was limited to CMV serostatus. In a later analysis, HLA-associated TCR beta chains showed more clonal expansion and lower generation probabilities than non-associated chains that were equally common. The presence/absence analyses assumed that sequencing depth was roughly uniform across donors, and that assumption may not be true. HLA typing was unavailable for some donors at each locus, so association tests used only the typed subset. An earlier analysis of several hundred of the donors showed that most TCR beta V segments appeared in productive rearrangements either about 87% or about 30% of the time, which broadly matched IMGT annotations. A few of the identified cytomegalovirus-associated TCR beta chains were confirmed in vitro to be specific for cytomegalovirus antigens. When HLA alleles, especially DR and DQ, strongly co-occurred, TCR associations were difficult to assign to individual alleles. A later genetic analysis reported fewer N-insertions in productive TCRs among donors in an Asian-associated ancestry cluster than the roughly 700-donor mean. In a later analysis, about 16,000 TCR beta sequences were associated with specific HLA alleles at a false discovery rate of 0.05. Linkage disequilibrium might explain the correlated functional status among segregating V segments, but an unknown experimental factor could not be excluded. A later genetic analysis associated a missense DCLRE1C variant with V-gene and J-gene trimming of TCR beta chains, and an independent cohort replicated the association. In a later analysis, most CMV-associated TCR beta chains were found to appear HLA-restricted, with HLA associations seemingly driven largely by CMV exposure. This cohort had only TCR beta chains sequenced, and the lack of alpha or paired-chain data limited which features could be detected. A further reported finding was that TCR beta sequences accurately predicted the HLA-A and HLA-B alleles for most subjects in the first cohort. A total of fewer than 200 TCR beta chains were listed by the study as associated with cytomegalovirus. A group of highly shared sequence variants was considered likely to be a technical artifact of the sequencing pipeline.

In total, roughly 670 healthy bone marrow donors made up the cohort. All cohort members were sampled while nominally healthy, although unrecorded immune exposures were likely present. The donor tested CMV seronegative, placing the donor among the 350 or so seronegative members of the cohort. Every donor gave a peripheral blood sample, and the peripheral blood mononuclear cells from that sample were used for TCR beta sequencing. Genomic DNA was extracted from the blood cell samples with the Qiagen DNeasy Blood Extraction Kit. The receptor was derived from a female donor in good health and CMV-seronegative. The sequenced material came from PBMCs.

The CDR3 loop reads CASSLTRRTSGREIYNEQFF. The sequenced DNA: TGTGCCAGCAGCTTAACCCGACGGACTAGCGGGAGGGAGATATACAATGAGCAGTTCTTC. The sequence is built from TRBV7-3 and TRBJ2-1; 15 bases in the junction line up with TRBD2. The CDR3 has 20 amino acids, counting the end cysteine and phenylalanine. The DNA shown is the 60-base CDR3, in frame from base 1. Trimming accounts for 0 bases at V and 4 bases at J, while the number of junction bases matched to no gene is 10. From a lookup of the germline V gene, CDR1 and CDR2 are SGHTA and FQGTGA.